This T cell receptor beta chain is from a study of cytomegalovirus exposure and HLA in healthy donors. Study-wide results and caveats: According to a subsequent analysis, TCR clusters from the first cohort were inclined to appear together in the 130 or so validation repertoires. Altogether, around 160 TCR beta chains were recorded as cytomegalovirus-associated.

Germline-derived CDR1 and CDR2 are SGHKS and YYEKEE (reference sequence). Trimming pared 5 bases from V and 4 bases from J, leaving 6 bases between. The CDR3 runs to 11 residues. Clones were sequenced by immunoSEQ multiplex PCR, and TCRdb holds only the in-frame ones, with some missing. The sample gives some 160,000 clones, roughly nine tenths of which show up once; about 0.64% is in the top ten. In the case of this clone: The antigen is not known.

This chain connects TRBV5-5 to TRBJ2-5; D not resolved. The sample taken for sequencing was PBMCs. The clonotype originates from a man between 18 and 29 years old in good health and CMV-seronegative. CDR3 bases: TGTGCCAGCAGTTCCGGAGAGACCCAGTACTTC. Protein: CASSSGETQYF.